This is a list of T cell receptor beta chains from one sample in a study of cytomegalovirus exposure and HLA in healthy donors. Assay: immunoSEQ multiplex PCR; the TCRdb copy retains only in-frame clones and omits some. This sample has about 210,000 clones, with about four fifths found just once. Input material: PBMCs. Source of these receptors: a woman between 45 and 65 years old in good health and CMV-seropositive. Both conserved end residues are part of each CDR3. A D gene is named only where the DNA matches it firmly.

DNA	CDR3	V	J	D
TGTGCCAGCAGCTTGGGCACAGGGACAACTAATGAAAAACTGTTTTTT	CASSLGTGTTNEKLFF	TRBV5-6	TRBJ1-4	-
TGTGCCAGCAGCTTAGGGAACCCTAGGACTGGAAACACCATATATTTT	CASSLGNPRTGNTIYF	TRBV7-8	TRBJ1-3	-
TGTGCCAGCAGCCCCTGGACTAGCTCCGCGTGGGGATATGAGCAGTTCTTC	CASSPWTSSAWGYEQFF	TRBV14	TRBJ2-1	TRBD2
TGTGCCAGCAGTTACACAGGGAGTTCGTCCCTCCACTTT	CASSYTGSSSLHF	TRBV2	TRBJ1-6	-
TGTGCCAGCTCACCATTGCCTGGACAGGGAGATGAAAAACTGTTTTTT	CASSPLPGQGDEKLFF	TRBV18	TRBJ1-4	TRBD1
TGTGCCAGCAGCTTACTCGGGACAGGGGACACTGAAGCTTTCTTT	CASSLLGTGDTEAFF	TRBV5-5	TRBJ1-1	TRBD1
TGTGCCAGCAGCCGACAGGGGGGGGCTGGGGCCAACGTCCTGACTTTC	CASSRQGGAGANVLTF	TRBV6-4	TRBJ2-6	TRBD1
TGTGCCAGCATGTTGGTCGGGACAGGGGTGGCCGAGCAGTACTTC	CASMLVGTGVAEQYF	TRBV2	TRBJ2-7	TRBD1
TGTGCCAGCCCCGTTGGTAGTTCGATTCATACGCAGTATTTT	CASPVGSSIHTQYF	TRBV7-2	TRBJ2-3	-
TGTGCCAGCAGCGTAGGGGCCCCCGGGGGGGCTACTAGCACAGATACGCAGTATTTT	CASSVGAPGGATSTDTQYF	TRBV9	TRBJ2-3	TRBD2
TGTGCCAGCAGCTTAGGGGGGCAGGGTAGGAATCAGCCCCAGCATTTT	CASSLGGQGRNQPQHF	TRBV7-9	TRBJ1-5	-